Each of the 15 T cell receptor beta chains below was sequenced from the same sample in a study of cytomegalovirus exposure and HLA in healthy donors. The PCR made use of 60 Vbeta and 13 Jbeta primers. Using immunoSEQ multiplex PCR, the repertoire was profiled, and TCRdb retains in-frame clones only, with some absent. The sample includes roughly 200,000 clones, 70% to 80% of them seen just once. The material sequenced was PBMCs. The receptors come from a male donor in good health and CMV-seronegative.

V gene TRBV28 combines with J gene TRBJ1-5, with 10 bases identical to TRBD1. Germline V CDR1 and CDR2: MDHEN, SYDVKM. This CDR3 has 14 amino acids. Trimming at V came to 6 bases and at J to 6 bases, leaving 5 bases not matched to a gene. CDR3 in DNA: TGTGCCAGCAGCACGACAGGGGGCTTTCAGCCCCAGCATTTT. Protein product: CASSTTGGFQPQHF.

V is TRBV6-5 and J is TRBJ2-2; 9 bases agree with TRBD2. The CDR3 spans 16 residues. Germline trimming cut 2 bases from V and 4 bases from J; bases unmatched to any gene: 5. Germline V gene sequence: CDR1 MNHEY, CDR2 SVGAGI. This CDR3 reads CASSYVGGRATGELFF. Written as DNA, the CDR3 is TGTGCCAGCAGTTACGTGGGCGGGAGGGCCACCGGGGAGCTGTTTTTT.

This rearrangement joins TRBV6-1 to TRBJ1-4, with TRBD1 matching 9 bases. Per the germline V gene, CDR1 is MNHNS and CDR2 is SASEGT. This CDR3 is built from 15 residues. Trimming removed 6 bases from V and 4 bases from J; junction bases left unmatched: 6. In DNA, the CDR3 is TGTGCCAGCAGAGATATGACAGGGGGTAATGAAAAACTGTTTTTT. Translation: CASRDMTGGNEKLFF.

V and J are TRBV27 and TRBJ1-2; 9 bases fit TRBD1. Looked up from germline, CDR1 is MNHEY and CDR2 is SMNVEV (reference sequence). CDR3 length: 14 amino acids. Trimming at V came to 6 bases and at J to 6 bases, leaving 8 bases not matched to a gene. CDR3 bases: TGTGCCAGCAGACTACAGGGGGCCACAAATGGCTACACCTTC. It codes for CASRLQGATNGYTF.

The J gene is TRBJ1-2, the V gene TRBV6-5, with 9 bases identical to TRBD1. The CDR3 spans 14 residues. Germline CDR1 reads MNHEY; CDR2 reads SVGAGI. The V and J ends lost 6 bases and 5 bases, in that order; junction bases with no gene match: 7. As DNA, the CDR3 is TGTGCCAGCAGGATAGGACAGGGGATTTATGGCTACACCTTC. Its translation: CASRIGQGIYGYTF.

The V and J genes are TRBV6-5 and TRBJ2-7, with D maybe TRBD1 (6 bases). The length of the CDR3 is 14 residues. Germline CDR1 MNHEY, CDR2 SVGAGI. The V end was cut by 2 bases, the J end by 6 bases, with 14 bases between. As DNA, the CDR3 is TGTGCCAGCAGTTACGCGGCAGGGGCCCGCGAGCAGTACTTC. It yields the protein CASSYAAGAREQYF.

The chain employs TRBV28 and TRBJ1-6, with TRBD1 identical over 7 bases. V shed 6 bases and J 7 bases; nucleotides not matched to a gene: 3. In germline, CDR1 is MDHEN, CDR2 SYDVKM. This CDR3 has 13 amino acids. For the CDR3, the DNA is TGTGCCAGCAGCTCAGGGGGAAATTCACCCCTCCACTTT. It is translated as CASSSGGNSPLHF. Together with reference TRBV28 and TRBJ1-6, the CDR3 gives the full variable domain: DVKVTQSSRYLVKRTGEKVFLECVQDMDHENMFWYRQDPGLGLRLIYFSYDVKMKEKGDIPEGYSVSREKKERFSLILESASTNQTSMYLCASSSGGNSPLHFGNGTRLTVT.

This clone showed up just a few times. The chain carries TRBV5-1 and TRBJ2-7, with 9 bases matching TRBD1. Germline V CDR1 and CDR2: SGHRS, YFSETQ. V was clipped by 0 bases and J by 3 bases; unmatched bases: 1. The CDR3 runs 14 residues. The CDR3 DNA reads as TGCGCCAGCAGCTTGGGACAGGGGGTCTACGAGCAGTACTTC. It codes for CASSLGQGVYEQYF.

The chain combines TRBV11-3 with TRBJ1-5; D call uncertain. CDR3 length: 14 residues. Germline V gene sequence: CDR1 SGHNT, CDR2 YENEEA. The V and J ends lost 11 bases and 2 bases respectively, with 16 bases between them. The CDR3 DNA follows: TGTGCCGGTCCCGTAACGGGGTGCAATCAGCCCCAGCATTTT. It specifies CAGPVTGCNQPQHF.

This chain joins TRBV7-6 and TRBJ2-2; TRBD2 aligns across 14 bases. This CDR3 is 17 amino acids long. Germline CDR1 is SGHVS and CDR2 is FNYEAQ. The V segment lost 4 bases and the J segment 5 bases; nucleotides outside the gene matches: 6. The CDR3 sequence is CASSSFGTSGGTGELFF. Written as DNA, the CDR3 is TGTGCCAGCAGCTCATTCGGGACTAGCGGGGGTACCGGGGAGCTGTTTTTT.

This clone was detected a few times. Other DNA sequences from this sample encode an identical CDR3 as well. In DNA, the CDR3 is TGTGCCAGCAGCTCGGGACAGGGGAATCAGCCCCAGCATTTT. It is translated as CASSSGQGNQPQHF. V and J are TRBV5-6 and TRBJ1-5; 10 bases are shared with TRBD1. With 3 bases clipped from V and 4 bases from J, the junction kept 1 base outside the gene matches. This CDR3 has 14 residues. Germline values: CDR1 SGHDT, CDR2 YYEEEE.

V gene TRBV4-1 combines with J gene TRBJ1-5, with 7 positions matching TRBD1. Germline lookup yields CDR1 MGHRA and CDR2 YSYEKL. The CDR3 sequence is 17 residues long. With 1 base clipped from V and 2 bases from J, the junction kept 8 bases outside the gene matches. As DNA, the CDR3 is TGCGCCAGCAGCCAAGGAATCGGACAGGAAGGCAATCAGCCCCAGCATTTT. Its protein product is CASSQGIGQEGNQPQHF.

The genes are TRBV6-5 and TRBJ2-4, with 8 bases lining up with TRBD2. The V and J ends lost 4 bases and 6 bases, in that order; junction bases with no gene match: 8. The CDR3 has 15 residues. Germline V gene data show CDR1 as MNHEY and CDR2 as SVGAGI. The CDR3 reads CASSSRGGRGNIQYF. The DNA for the CDR3 is TGTGCCAGCAGTTCCCGGGGGGGGCGGGGAAACATTCAGTACTTC.

This clone was recorded a few times. The gene calls are TRBV6-1 and TRBJ1-1; 7 nucleotides agree with TRBD1. V shed 8 bases and J 4 bases; nucleotides not matched to a gene: 10. In germline, CDR1 is MNHNS, CDR2 SASEGT. The CDR3 contains 14 residues. The CDR3 reads CASGNRGRITEAFF. CDR3 sequence (DNA): TGTGCCAGCGGGAACAGGGGTCGGATCACTGAAGCTTTCTTT.

This chain connects TRBV2 to TRBJ1-2; D unresolved. The CDR3 totals 16 residues. From germline, CDR1 is SNHLY and CDR2 FYNNEI. V was trimmed by 7 bases and J by 2 bases, leaving 20 bases between them. Here the CDR3 DNA reads TGTGCCAGCACCGACCCTGAGACGAGGATCAACTATGGCTACACCTTC. This sequence encodes CASTDPETRINYGYTF. Full variable domain (remainder filled in from reference TRBV2 and TRBJ1-2): EPEVTQTPSHQVTQMGQEVILRCVPISNHLYFYWYRQILGQKVEFLVSFYNNEISEKSEIFDDQFSVERPDGSNFTLKIRSTKLEDSAMYFCASTDPETRINYGYTFGSGTRLTVV.